This T cell receptor (beta chain) is from a study of OX40 agonist ivuxolimab in advanced cancers. Overall study findings and caveats: Also present in some nonresponders was a low level of normalized T-cell clonal expansion. Clonal expansion among partial responders at 0.1-3.0 mg/kg ranked near the lowest. CD4+ and CD8+ T cells in blood underwent clonal expansion by week 6 at 0.1 to 3.0 mg/kg.

A word on this clone: Its antigen is still unknown.

Repertoires were generated with immunoSEQ multiplex PCR, while TCRdb's copy carries only in-frame clones and drops some. The sample consists of about 46,000 clones, around 90% of them appearing once. Drawing of blood for sampling happened at baseline, at cycle 4 day 1, and at cycle 7 day 1. Germline lookup yields CDR1 MNHNY and CDR2 SVGAGI (reference sequence). V lost 5 bases to trimming and J lost 7 bases; unmatched junction nucleotides: 4. This CDR3 is 14 amino acids long. Sequencing used CD4+ or CD8+ T cells sorted from blood, obtained in a trial of the OX40 agonist ivuxolimab. This receptor was identified in an adult with an advanced solid tumor such as melanoma, head and neck, liver or kidney cancer. The chain links TRBV6-6 to TRBJ1-6, with TRBD1 matching over 8 bases. The CDR3: CASSHTGGNSPLHF. CDR3 bases: TGTGCCAGCAGTCACACAGGGGGGAATTCACCCCTCCACTTT.